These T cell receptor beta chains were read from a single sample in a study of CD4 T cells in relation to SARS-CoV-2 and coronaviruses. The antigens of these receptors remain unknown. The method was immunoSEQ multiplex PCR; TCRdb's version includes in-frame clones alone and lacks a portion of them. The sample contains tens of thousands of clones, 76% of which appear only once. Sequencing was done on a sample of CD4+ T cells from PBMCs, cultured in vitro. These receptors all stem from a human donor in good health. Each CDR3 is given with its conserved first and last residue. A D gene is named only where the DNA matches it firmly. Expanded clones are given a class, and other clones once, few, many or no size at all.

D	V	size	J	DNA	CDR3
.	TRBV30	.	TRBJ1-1	TGTGCCTGGAAGGCGGGGTTAGGCACTGAAGCTTTCTTT	CAWKAGLGTEAFF
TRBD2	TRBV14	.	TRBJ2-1	TGTGCCAGCAGCCACCCTAGCGGGAGATCCTACAATGAGCAGTTCTTC	CASSHPSGRSYNEQFF
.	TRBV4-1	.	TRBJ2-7	TGCGCCAGCAGCCAAGAGGGGACGAGAAGCTCCTACGAGCAGTACTTC	CASSQEGTRSSYEQYF
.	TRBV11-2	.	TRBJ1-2	TGTGCCAGCAGCTTAGACGGGACGGGCTATGGCTACACCTTC	CASSLDGTGYGYTF
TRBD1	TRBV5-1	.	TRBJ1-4	TGCGCCAGCAGCTTAGCCGGGACAGGGGATACTGAAAAACTGTTTTTT	CASSLAGTGDTEKLFF
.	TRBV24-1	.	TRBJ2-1	TGTGCCACCGCATACACTAGCCGTGAGCAGTTCTTC	CATAYTSREQFF
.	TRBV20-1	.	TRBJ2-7	TGCAGTGCCTTGAATCTGGACGAGCAGTACTTC	CSALNLDEQYF
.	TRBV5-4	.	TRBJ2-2	TGTGCCAGCAGCTTGTTTGGGGATCGGAACACCGGGGAGCTGTTTTTT	CASSLFGDRNTGELFF
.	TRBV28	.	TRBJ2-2	TGTGCCAGCAGTTTAAGACCCCCATTCCCGCCCCGGGATGGCACCGGGGAGCTGTTTTTT	CASSLRPPFPPRDGTGELFF
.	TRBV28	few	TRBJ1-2	TGTGCCAGCGGCTGGGGAGGGCGGGGTGGCTACACCTTC	CASGWGGRGGYTF
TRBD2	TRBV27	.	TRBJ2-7	TGTGCCAGCAGTTTTGGATCGGGGGGTCGTCCCTACGAGCAGTACTTC	CASSFGSGGRPYEQYF
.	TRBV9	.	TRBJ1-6	TGTGCCAGCAGCTCCCGGTGGGGTAATAATTCACCCCTCCACTTT	CASSSRWGNNSPLHF
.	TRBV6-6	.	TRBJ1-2	TGTGCCAGCACCTCGGATATTGGAAGAGGGGTCACCTTC	CASTSDIGRGVTF
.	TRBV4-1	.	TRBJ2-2	TGCGCCAGCAGCCCGTCTCCGACGTGGCCCGGGGAGCTGTTTTTT	CASSPSPTWPGELFF
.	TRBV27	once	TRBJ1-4	TGTGCCAGCAGTGACACGTTTGCAACTAATGAAAAACTGTTTTTT	CASSDTFATNEKLFF
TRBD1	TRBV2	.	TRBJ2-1	TGTGCCAGCAGTCTACAGGGGGCTAGGGGGGGAACACAGTTCTTC	CASSLQGARGGTQFF
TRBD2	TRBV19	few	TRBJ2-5	TGTGCCAGTAGTAAGGCGGGAGGGGCGCAGGAGACCCAGTACTTC	CASSKAGGAQETQYF
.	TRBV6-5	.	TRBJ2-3	TGTGCCAGCAGTTATCTTGGAGGAACAGATACGCAGTATTTT	CASSYLGGTDTQYF
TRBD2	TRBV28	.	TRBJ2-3	TGTGCCAGCAGTTACGGGACTAGCGACACAGATACGCAGTATTTT	CASSYGTSDTDTQYF
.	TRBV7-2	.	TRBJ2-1	TGTGCCAGCAGCTACCAAACTAACAATGAGCAGTTCTTC	CASSYQTNNEQFF
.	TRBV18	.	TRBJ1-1	TGTGCCAGCTCACCAATTTTGGCAACTGAAGCTTTCTTT	CASSPILATEAFF
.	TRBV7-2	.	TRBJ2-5	TGTGCCAGCAGCTTTGTTAGATCGGGGACCCAGTACTTC	CASSFVRSGTQYF
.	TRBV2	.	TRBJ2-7	TGTGCCAGCAGTGCCTCGGGCGGCAGTTCCTACGAGCAGTACTTC	CASSASGGSSYEQYF
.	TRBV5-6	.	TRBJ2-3	TGTGCCAGCAGCCCATCTTGGGCCCTCACTAGCTCCGATACGCAGTATTTT	CASSPSWALTSSDTQYF
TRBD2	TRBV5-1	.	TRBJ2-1	TGCGCCAGCAGCCGGACTAGCGGGAGCGGGGAGAGTGAGCAGTTCTTC	CASSRTSGSGESEQFF
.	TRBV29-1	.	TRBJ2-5	TGCAGCGCTTCAACTCTCGGGGAGTGGGAGACCCAGTACTTC	CSASTLGEWETQYF
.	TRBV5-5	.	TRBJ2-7	TGTGCCAGCAGCCCGGGGGGCAGGGAGCAGTACTTC	CASSPGGREQYF
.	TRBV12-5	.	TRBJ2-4	TGTGCTAGTGGCCGAAACTTCCCCGGGTTTGCCAAAAACATTCAGTACTTC	CASGRNFPGFAKNIQYF
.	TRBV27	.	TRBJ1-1	TGTGCCAGCAGTTTCTCGACAGAGAACACTGAAGCTTTCTTT	CASSFSTENTEAFF
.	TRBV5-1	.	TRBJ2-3	TGCGCCAGCAGCTGGGACGGGAATACGCAGTATTTT	CASSWDGNTQYF
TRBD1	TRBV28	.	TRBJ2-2	TGTGCCAGCAGACCACATGGGACAGGCGGATCCGGGGAGCTGTTTTTT	CASRPHGTGGSGELFF
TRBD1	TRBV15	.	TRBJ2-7	TGTGCCACCAGCAGAGATTCACCAAGGACAGGACCCTCCTTTGAGCAGTACTTC	CATSRDSPRTGPSFEQYF
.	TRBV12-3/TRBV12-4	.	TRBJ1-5	TGTGCCAGCAGCGCCAGGGAGCGGCAGCCCCAGCATTTT	CASSARERQPQHF